This TCR beta chain was captured in a study of blood T cell repertoires in COVID-19. The assay was immunoSEQ multiplex PCR, and TCRdb's table has in-frame clones only and misses some. The table lists roughly 100,000 clones, around 90% of them singletons, with 3.5% in the top ten. V was pared by 4 bases and J by 6 bases, with 8 bases of the junction left unmatched. Germline V gene lookup returns CDR1 SGHRS and CDR2 YFSETQ. The CDR3 sequence is 15 residues long. The clonotype was recovered from a woman between 55 and 75 years old with acute or convalescent COVID-19. The chain combines TRBV5-1 with TRBJ1-3, with TRBD1 matching over 9 bases. Sequencing was performed on peripheral blood. This chain's CDR3 is CASSPGQGKANTIYF. CDR3 in DNA: TGCGCCAGCAGCCCGGGACAGGGAAAGGCAAACACCATATATTTT. Full variable domain (rest looked up from reference TRBV5-1 and TRBJ1-3): KAGVTQTPRYLIKTRGQQVTLSCSPISGHRSVSWYQQTPGQGLQFLFEYFSETQRNKGNFPGRFSGRQFSNSRSEMNVSTLELGDSALYLCASSPGQGKANTIYFGEGSWLTVV.